The 18 T cell receptor beta chains in this list originate from one sample, sequenced in a study of cytomegalovirus exposure and HLA in healthy donors. It was with 60 Vbeta and 13 Jbeta primers that the PCR ran. Assay: immunoSEQ multiplex PCR; the TCRdb copy retains only in-frame clones and omits some. The sample records some 99,000 clones, around 74% being singletons. Sequencing was carried out using PBMCs. The receptors derive from a male donor in good health and CMV-seronegative.

This sequence joins TRBV11-1 and TRBJ2-2; weak D call: TRBD1 (7 bases). The V and J ends lost 4 bases and 4 bases respectively, with 22 bases between them. The length of the CDR3 is 18 residues. The germline V gene encodes CDR1 SGHAT and CDR2 FQDESV (reference sequence). CDR3 loop: CASSYRLGGPPLTGELFF. The CDR3 coding sequence is TGTGCCAGCAGCTACCGACTAGGGGGCCCCCCGCTCACCGGGGAGCTGTTTTTT.

The rearrangement uses TRBV7-2 and TRBJ2-7; TRBD1 is a possible D gene (5 bases). The germline V gene has CDR1 SGHTA and CDR2 FQGNSA. The CDR3 covers 15 residues. With 6 bases removed from V and 3 bases from J, the gap between germline ends came to 18 bases. CDR3 DNA: TGTGCCAGCAGGCCAGCGAGTGGGGCAGGCTACGAGCAGTACTTC. It translates to CASRPASGAGYEQYF.

The chain couples TRBV4-1 to TRBJ2-1; 10 positions agree with TRBD2. V shed 4 bases, J shed 0 bases, and the junction held 12 bases outside the gene matches. CDR1 and CDR2 from the germline V gene are MGHRA and YSYEKL. The CDR3 has 19 amino acids. The CDR3 DNA follows: TGCGCCAGCAGCCCGAGGCGTCTAGCGGGAGTGGGCTCCTACAATGAGCAGTTCTTC. Its translation: CASSPRRLAGVGSYNEQFF.

The chain employs TRBV1 and TRBJ2-1; the table's D gene call, TRBD2, was not cross checked with the DNA. TRBV1 is a pseudogene locus. The CDR3 has 13 amino acids. The CDR3 DNA reads as TGCACCAGCAAGGAGGGAGCTTTATCGTCGTTGTTCTTC. The encoded protein is CTSKEGALSSLFF.

The rearrangement uses TRBV11-1 and TRBJ2-5; TRBD2 aligns across 8 bases. The germline CDR1 and CDR2 sequences are SGHAT and FQDESV (reference sequence). The J segment lost 3 bases and the V segment lost 4 bases, leaving 1 base of the junction unmatched. The CDR3 contains 13 residues. The CDR3 reads CASSSTSEETQYF. As DNA, the CDR3 is TGTGCCAGCAGCTCGACTAGCGAAGAGACCCAGTACTTC.

The CDR3 region is CASSSPRGEGETQYF. Here the CDR3 DNA reads TGTGCCAGCAGCTCTCCCCGGGGGGAGGGGGAGACCCAGTACTTC. V is TRBV5-4 and J is TRBJ2-5; 7 bases fit TRBD2. Germline CDR1 and CDR2: SGHNT and YYREEE (reference sequence). V was pared by 3 bases and J by 5 bases, with 10 bases of the junction left unmatched. The length of the CDR3 is 15 residues.

This clone was counted a single time. The chain couples TRBV9 to TRBJ2-3; D gene unclear. V was clipped by 4 bases and J by 1 base, with 13 bases between them. This CDR3 has 15 residues. CDR1 is SGDLS and CDR2 is YYNGEE in the germline V gene. The CDR3 nucleotides are TGTGCCAGCAGCCCCAATAGCCCGGGCACAGATACGCAGTATTTT. Its protein product is CASSPNSPGTDTQYF.

V gene TRBV6-5 combines with J gene TRBJ2-7; unclear D gene. Trimming stripped 9 bases from V and 2 bases from J, with 8 bases between. The CDR3 consists of 11 residues. Germline V lookup: CDR1 MNHEY, CDR2 SVGAGI. CDR3 nucleotides: TGTGCCAGTTCCTACGCCTACGAGCAGTACTTC. Protein sequence: CASSYAYEQYF.

V usage is TRBV10-2 and J usage is TRBJ2-5; D might be TRBD2 (7 bases). V was shortened by 6 bases and J by 2 bases, with 19 bases between the two germline ends. Germline assignment: CDR1 WSHSY and CDR2 SAAADI. CDR3 length: 16 amino acids. As DNA, the CDR3 is TGCGCCAGCAGGAAGATAGGGAGGGGGGATCAAGAGACCCAGTACTTC. Translated, it gives CASRKIGRGDQETQYF.

The rearrangement uses TRBV7-2 and TRBJ2-3, with 9 positions matching TRBD2. Losses at the gene ends were 2 bases for V and 0 bases for J; bases not matched to a gene: 9. The CDR3 has 18 residues. Germline lookup yields CDR1 SGHTA and CDR2 FQGNSA. The CDR3: CASSLWLAGITSTDTQYF. The CDR3 DNA is TGTGCCAGCAGCTTATGGCTAGCGGGAATTACTAGCACAGATACGCAGTATTTT.

About this clone: One end of the junction varies from germline; a read error may be responsible. The chain has TRBV14 and TRBJ1-1, with D possibly TRBD1 on 6 matching bases. The CDR3 is 15 residues long. Germline lookup yields CDR1 SGHDN and CDR2 FVKESK. CDR3 amino acids: CASTQGGGWNTEAFF. The DNA for the CDR3 is TGTGCCAGCACCCAAGGGGGAGGATGGAACACTGAAGCTTTCTTT.

The gene calls are TRBV28 and TRBJ2-7; 11 bases match TRBD2. The CDR3 has 15 residues. Trimming cost V 7 bases and J 1 base; bases outside gene matches: 6. Germline CDR1 and CDR2: MDHEN and SYDVKM. The CDR3 DNA reads as TGTGCCAGCAATCCTACTAGCGGGAGTTCCTACGAGCAGTACTTC. It encodes CASNPTSGSSYEQYF. Variable domain in full (rest from reference TRBV28 and TRBJ2-7): DVKVTQSSRYLVKRTGEKVFLECVQDMDHENMFWYRQDPGLGLRLIYFSYDVKMKEKGDIPEGYSVSREKKERFSLILESASTNQTSMYLCASNPTSGSSYEQYFGPGTRLTVT.

The rearrangement joins TRBV30 to TRBJ2-1, with a possible D match to TRBD2 (5 bases). V was shortened by 0 bases and J by 3 bases, with 6 bases between the two germline ends. Germline V CDR1 and CDR2: GTSNPN, SVGIG (reference sequence). CDR3 size: 13 residues. DNA of the CDR3: TGTGCCTGGAGTGTGACTAACTACAATGAGCAGTTCTTC. It encodes CAWSVTNYNEQFF.

The chain recombines TRBV7-3 with TRBJ2-7, with D perhaps TRBD1 (6 bases). The V gene's germline CDR1 is SGHTA and CDR2 FQGTGA. The ends were cut back, 3 bases at V and 6 bases at J, with 15 bases in the middle. The CDR3 runs to 14 residues. The CDR3 DNA reads as TGTGCCAGCAGCTTCGGCAGGGGCCGAGGCGAGCAGTACTTC. Translated: CASSFGRGRGEQYF. The variable domain in full, completed from reference TRBV7-3 and TRBJ2-7, reads GAGVSQTPSNKVTEKGKYVELRCDPISGHTALYWYRQSLGQGPEFLIYFQGTGAADDSGLPNDRFFAVRPEGSVSTLKIQRTERGDSAVYLCASSFGRGRGEQYFGPGTRLTVT.

This chain uses TRBV5-1 with TRBJ2-3; 7 nucleotides align to TRBD2. Germline V gives CDR1 SGHRS, CDR2 YFSETQ. The CDR3 is made up of 14 amino acids. V gave up 7 bases and J gave up 2 bases; unmatched junction bases: 7. CDR3: CASGTSAPTDTQYF. Written as DNA, the CDR3 is TGCGCCAGCGGAACTAGCGCACCCACAGATACGCAGTATTTT. Looking up the rest from reference TRBV5-1 and TRBJ2-3 gives the full variable domain: KAGVTQTPRYLIKTRGQQVTLSCSPISGHRSVSWYQQTPGQGLQFLFEYFSETQRNKGNFPGRFSGRQFSNSRSEMNVSTLELGDSALYLCASGTSAPTDTQYFGPGTRLTVL.

V is TRBV5-1 and J is TRBJ1-1, with 7 bases identical to TRBD1. V lost 2 bases to trimming and J lost 7 bases; unmatched junction nucleotides: 8. The CDR3 loop spans 14 amino acids. Looked up from germline, CDR1 is SGHRS and CDR2 is YFSETQ. CDR3: CASSFQGVPFEAFF. The CDR3 DNA follows: TGCGCCAGCAGCTTTCAGGGGGTACCGTTTGAAGCTTTCTTT. Combining the CDR3 with reference TRBV5-1 and TRBJ1-1 gives the whole variable domain KAGVTQTPRYLIKTRGQQVTLSCSPISGHRSVSWYQQTPGQGLQFLFEYFSETQRNKGNFPGRFSGRQFSNSRSEMNVSTLELGDSALYLCASSFQGVPFEAFFGQGTRLTVV.

The DNA of the CDR3 is TGCGCCAGCAGCTTGCGGACAGGGGGCACTGAAGCTTTCTTT. This gives the protein CASSLRTGGTEAFF. This rearrangement joins TRBV5-1 to TRBJ1-1; TRBD1 matches 10 bases. There are 14 residues in the CDR3. Trimming removed 1 base from V and 4 bases from J; junction bases left unmatched: 1. Looked up from germline, CDR1 is SGHRS and CDR2 is YFSETQ.

The V gene is TRBV27, the J gene TRBJ2-7; TRBD1 matches 9 bases. The CDR3 is 15 residues long. Looked up from germline, CDR1 is MNHEY and CDR2 is SMNVEV (reference sequence). After removal of 2 bases from V and 3 bases from J, the junction contained 5 bases not matched to a gene. The CDR3 nucleotides read TGTGCCAGCAGTTTACAAGGGGGACAGGGCTACGAGCAGTACTTC. It is translated as CASSLQGGQGYEQYF.